These 28 T cell receptor beta chains were sequenced from one sample in a study of T cells after yellow fever vaccination. MiXCR, run by TCRdb on the 5' RACE reads, gives a single entry per CDR3 protein. The sample lists about 400,000 distinct CDR3 sequences, 6.2% occurring once. The material sequenced was PBMCs, taken 5 days after the yellow fever booster vaccination. The origin of the receptors is a man aged 30-40 years who received the YFV17D yellow fever vaccine.

This clonotype was seen many times. The chain is built from TRBV7-9 and TRBJ2-1; unclear D gene. Germline assignment: CDR1 SEHNR and CDR2 FQNEAQ (reference sequence). The CDR3 loop spans 13 amino acids. V shed 4 bases and J shed 10 bases, with 14 bases lying between them. The CDR3 sequence: CASSWWSRDEQFF. The CDR3 DNA is TGTGCCAGCAGCTGGTGGAGCCGCGACGAGCAGTTCTTC.

This clonotype was seen many times. The V and J genes are TRBV5-1 and TRBJ2-7; D possibly corresponds to TRBD2 (6 bases). Trimming stripped 3 bases from V and 3 bases from J, with 10 bases between. The CDR3 is 13 amino acids. Germline assignment: CDR1 SGHRS and CDR2 YFSETQ. The CDR3 DNA reads as TGCGCCAGCAGCTCGGCGGGATTCTACGAGCAGTACTTC. It encodes CASSSAGFYEQYF.

This chain connects TRBV7-8 to TRBJ2-7; 12 positions match TRBD2. This CDR3 has 15 residues. CDR1 and CDR2 (germline): SGHVS, FQNEAQ. V trimming: 3 bases; J trimming: 3 bases; junction bases outside the gene matches: 3. CDR3 DNA: TGTGCCAGCAGCTTGACTAGCGGGAGAGGCTACGAGCAGTACTTC. Protein product: CASSLTSGRGYEQYF.

J is TRBJ2-2 and V is TRBV10-3; D remains ambiguous. Trimming shortened V by 8 bases and J by 0 bases, and 7 bases separated the two germline ends. Looked up from germline, CDR1 is ENHRY and CDR2 is SYGVKD. This CDR3 has 13 residues. The CDR3 region is CAISPANTGELFF. The CDR3 coding sequence is TGTGCCATCTCCCCAGCGAACACCGGGGAGCTGTTTTTT.

This clonotype came up a few times. The rearrangement links TRBV29-1 to TRBJ2-1, with D perhaps given as TRBD1 or TRBD2 (7 bases each). The CDR3 totals 17 residues. V lost 4 bases, J lost 8 bases, and 27 bases lay in between. Germline assignment: CDR1 SQVTM and CDR2 ANQGSEA. As DNA, the CDR3 is TGCAGCGTTGTTTCGACAGGGACTATCCGTAAGGTTTATGAGCAGTTCTTC. Encoded protein: CSVVSTGTIRKVYEQFF.

This clonotype has more than one count but fewer than ten. A read error may account for a junction end that differs from germline. This chain links TRBV30 with TRBJ2-7; D is possibly TRBD1 (5 bases). CDR3 size: 11 residues. Germline CDR1 and CDR2: GTSNPN and SVGIG (reference sequence). The CDR3: CAWTSSYEQYF. The CDR3 bases are TGTGCTTGGACATCTTCCTACGAGCAGTACTTC.

This clonotype was found a few times. The CDR3 spells CSGRVAGNTIYF. As DNA, the CDR3 is TGCAGTGGACGAGTTGCCGGAAACACCATATATTTT. The rearrangement joins TRBV20-1 to TRBJ1-3; D gene ambiguous. V lost 7 bases to trimming and J lost 4 bases, with 11 bases between them. Germline CDR1 DFQATT, CDR2 SNEGSKA (reference sequence). The CDR3 runs 12 residues.

This clonotype came up many times. The chain combines TRBV9 with TRBJ2-2; D remains ambiguous. Looked up from germline, CDR1 is SGDLS and CDR2 is YYNGEE. Trimming took 1 base from V and 4 from J, leaving 5 bases between them. The CDR3 contains 13 residues. The DNA of the CDR3 is TGTGCCAGCAGCGTAACTGGCACCGGGGAGCTGTTTTTT. This encodes CASSVTGTGELFF.

This clonotype was picked up a small number of times. The chain uses TRBV20-1 and TRBJ2-3, with 8 nucleotides matching TRBD2. Germline V gene data show CDR1 as DFQATT and CDR2 as SNEGSKA (reference sequence). CDR3 length equals 15 residues. The J segment lost 3 bases and the V segment lost 5 bases, leaving 10 bases of the junction unmatched. The CDR3 here is CSAPRLALKTDTQYF. The CDR3 DNA is TGCAGTGCTCCCCGACTAGCGTTAAAGACAGATACGCAGTATTTT.

The chain combines TRBV4-3 with TRBJ1-2; D is unresolved. This CDR3 region has 13 residues. Trimming took 1 base from V and 6 from J, leaving 9 bases between them. In germline, CDR1 is LGHNA, CDR2 YSLEER. The chain's CDR3 is CASSQGRVNGYTF. CDR3 DNA sequence: TGCGCCAGCAGCCAAGGGAGGGTTAATGGCTACACCTTC.

This clonotype was recorded many times. The rearrangement links TRBV12-3 or TRBV12-4 to TRBJ1-1; D unclear. V was clipped by 5 bases and J by 10 bases, with 11 bases between them. The CDR3 runs 11 residues. The CDR3 sequence is CASSPQLRAFF. The CDR3 bases are TGTGCCAGCAGTCCCCAGTTGAGAGCTTTCTTT.

In its sample, this clonotype was seen many times. The V and J genes are TRBV24-1 and TRBJ2-7, with D perhaps matching TRBD1 or TRBD2 (6 bases each). The CDR3 has 14 amino acids. V was trimmed by 4 bases and J by 3 bases, leaving 12 bases between them. CDR1 and CDR2 (germline): KGHDR, SFDVKD. CDR3 loop: CATSEGRGGYEQYF. The DNA for the CDR3 is TGTGCCACCAGTGAAGGCAGGGGAGGCTACGAGCAGTACTTC.

This clonotype has just a few counts. The chain recombines TRBV7-9 with TRBJ2-7; possible D gene TRBD1, 5 bases. The CDR3 spans 14 residues. Between the trimmed V and J ends, which lost 3 bases and 2 bases, there was a span of 11 bases. Germline V gives CDR1 SEHNR, CDR2 FQNEAQ (reference sequence). The CDR3 region is CASSFKDTTYEQYF. DNA of the CDR3: TGTGCCAGCAGCTTTAAGGACACCACCTACGAGCAGTACTTC. Looking up the rest from reference TRBV7-9 and TRBJ2-7 gives the full variable domain: DTGVSQNPRHKITKRGQNVTFRCDPISEHNRLYWYRQTLGQGPEFLTYFQNEAQLEKSRLLSDRFSAERPKGSFSTLEIQRTEQGDSAMYLCASSFKDTTYEQYFGPGTRLTVT.

This CDR3 reads CSAHSMGGPEQFF. As DNA, the CDR3 is TGCAGTGCCCATTCGATGGGAGGGCCTGAGCAGTTCTTC. The chain carries TRBV20-1 and TRBJ2-1, with 7 nucleotides matching TRBD2. Trimming at V came to 6 bases and at J to 9 bases, leaving 11 bases not matched to a gene. CDR3 length: 13 amino acids. Looked up from germline, CDR1 is DFQATT and CDR2 is SNEGSKA (reference sequence).

V usage is TRBV7-2 and J usage is TRBJ2-7, with 10 bases fitting TRBD1. Per the germline V gene, CDR1 is SGHTA and CDR2 is FQGNSA. With 2 bases clipped from V and 5 bases from J, the junction kept 9 bases outside the gene matches. This CDR3 has 16 amino acids. CDR3 nucleotide sequence: TGTGCCAGCAGCTTATGGGACAGGGGACGATCAGACGAGCAGTACTTC. Residues: CASSLWDRGRSDEQYF.

This clonotype showed up many times. The rearrangement uses TRBV11-2 and TRBJ2-7, with 9 bases identical to TRBD1. The germline gives CDR1 SGHAT, CDR2 FQNNGV. J was trimmed by 2 bases and V by 8 bases; bases with no gene match: 4. The CDR3 is 13 residues long. The DNA of the CDR3 is TGTGCCAGCGCGGGACAGGGACCCTACGAGCAGTACTTC. It specifies CASAGQGPYEQYF.

This clonotype was seen many times. One junction end does not reproduce the germline sequence, and a read error may be involved. The chain recombines TRBV29-1 with TRBJ2-1; the D gene is possibly TRBD2 (6 bases). This CDR3 is built from 13 residues. The germline V gene has CDR1 SQVTM and CDR2 ANQGSEA. CDR3 in amino acids: CSGARDSHNEQFF. DNA for the CDR3: TGCAGCGGGGCCCGGGACTCCCACAATGAGCAGTTCTTC.

The chain couples TRBV20-1 to TRBJ2-4; TRBD2 might be the D (5 bases). Germline V lookup: CDR1 DFQATT, CDR2 SNEGSKA (reference sequence). V was shortened by 3 bases and J by 3 bases, with 9 bases between the two germline ends. The CDR3 runs 13 residues. In nucleotides, the CDR3 is TGCAGTGCTAGTCGGGAAGGCAAAAACATTCAGTACTTC. The encoded protein is CSASREGKNIQYF.

This clonotype was observed at least ten times. The genes are TRBV14 and TRBJ2-1, with 7 bases aligning to TRBD2. Germline lookup yields CDR1 SGHDN and CDR2 FVKESK. V lost 1 base and J lost 10; bases outside the gene matches: 7. This CDR3 has 14 residues. The CDR3 protein is CASSQGLAGLEQFF. For the CDR3, the DNA is TGTGCCAGCAGCCAAGGTTTAGCGGGCCTAGAGCAGTTCTTC.

Concerning this clonotype itself: A much larger clonotype is one base distant, so this may be a read error. The chain recombines TRBV7-2 with TRBJ2-1; 7 positions match TRBD2. The V gene end was trimmed by 6 bases and the J gene end by 11 bases; junction bases not matched to a gene: 16. CDR1 is SGHTA, CDR2 FQGNSA, per germline. This CDR3 spans 15 amino acids. CDR3 sequence reads: CASRGPGEGLGKQFF. The CDR3 DNA reads TGTGCCAGCAGAGGTCCCGGGGAGGGCCTTGGTAAGCAGTTCTTC.

This clonotype was detected a few times. V and J are TRBV12-3 or TRBV12-4 and TRBJ2-5; 7 bases fit TRBD2. CDR3 length equals 12 residues. The trim removed 7 bases at V and 4 bases at J, leaving 3 bases unmatched. Here the CDR3 DNA reads TGTGCCAGCACACTAGCGAGAGAGACCCAGTACTTC. Translated: CASTLARETQYF.

This clonotype was detected many times. The V call is TRBV10-3, the J call TRBJ2-7, with D maybe TRBD2 (6 bases). The ends were cut back, 6 bases at V and 6 bases at J, with 12 bases in the middle. Germline V gene lookup returns CDR1 ENHRY and CDR2 SYGVKD. The CDR3 runs 12 residues. Here the CDR3 reads CAISPPGGEQYF. The CDR3 nucleotides are TGTGCCATCAGCCCACCCGGGGGCGAGCAGTACTTC.

CDR3 region: CASTFGGSNTEAFF. In DNA, the CDR3 is TGTGCCAGCACCTTCGGGGGTTCGAACACTGAAGCTTTCTTT. This sequence joins TRBV7-2 and TRBJ1-1; TRBD1 might be the D (5 bases). Germline V gives CDR1 SGHTA, CDR2 FQGNSA. This CDR3 is 14 amino acids long. V was trimmed by 7 bases and J by 1 base, leaving 13 bases between them.

The CDR3: CASSPPDSMGTQYF. CDR3 bases: TGTGCCAGCTCACCACCGGACTCTATGGGGACCCAGTACTTC. This rearrangement joins TRBV18 to TRBJ2-5; TRBD2 might be the D (5 bases). Trimming removed 0 bases from V and 7 bases from J, with 12 bases in between. The germline gives CDR1 KGHSH, CDR2 LQKENI. This CDR3 is built from 14 residues.

This chain uses TRBV5-1 with TRBJ2-5; no reliable D call. The CDR3 consists of 9 residues. Trimming removed 8 bases at V and 5 bases at J, with 4 bases between. From germline, CDR1 is SGHRS and CDR2 YFSETQ. In nucleotides, the CDR3 is TGCGCCAGAACGGAGACCCAGTACTTC. Its translation: CARTETQYF.

This clonotype was detected a few times. The V call is TRBV20-1, the J call TRBJ1-1; tentative D call: TRBD1 (5 bases). The ends were cut back, 6 bases at V and 1 base at J, with 15 bases in the middle. This CDR3 is 14 amino acids long. Germline-derived CDR1 and CDR2 are DFQATT and SNEGSKA (reference sequence). Here the CDR3 reads CSAHGGGPNTEAFF. The CDR3 bases are TGCAGTGCCCACGGGGGGGGTCCGAACACTGAAGCTTTCTTT.

The gene calls are TRBV5-4 and TRBJ2-3; D might be TRBD1 or TRBD2, each matching 6 bases. V dropped 2 bases and J dropped 3 bases, with 16 bases sitting between them. Germline V lookup: CDR1 SGHNT, CDR2 YYREEE (reference sequence). This CDR3 has 16 amino acids. The CDR3 coding sequence is TGTGCCAGCAGCTTAATTAGCGGAGGGGGAACAGATACGCAGTATTTT. Its protein product is CASSLISGGGTDTQYF.

This clonotype was counted many times. V is TRBV7-9 and J is TRBJ2-2, with a tentative D call TRBD2 (5 bases). Germline CDR1 SEHNR, CDR2 FQNEAQ (reference sequence). V dropped 1 base and J dropped 0 bases, with 9 bases sitting between them. This CDR3 region has 16 residues. CDR3 coding DNA: TGTGCCAGCAGCTTAGGAACGGGGACGAACACCGGGGAGCTGTTTTTT. Protein: CASSLGTGTNTGELFF. The full variable domain, in which reference TRBV7-9 and TRBJ2-2 provide the parts outside the CDR3, is DTGVSQNPRHKITKRGQNVTFRCDPISEHNRLYWYRQTLGQGPEFLTYFQNEAQLEKSRLLSDRFSAERPKGSFSTLEIQRTEQGDSAMYLCASSLGTGTNTGELFFGEGSRLTVL.